These 27 T cell receptor beta chains share one sample of origin, sequenced in a study of shared clonotypes between healthy human individuals. Assay used: immunoSEQ multiplex PCR; TCRdb lists only in-frame clones, some missing. Here the sample spans just over 2,000,000 clones, 95% being singletons. Sequenced sample: naive CD4+ T cells sorted from blood. The subset denotes: CD45RA+ positively selected. The source is a man younger than 35 in good health.

The chain uses TRBV28 and TRBJ2-5, with D possibly called TRBD1 or TRBD2 (5 bases each). With 4 bases removed from V and 4 bases from J, the gap between germline ends came to 13 bases. Germline CDR1 MDHEN, CDR2 SYDVKM. The CDR3 is 14 residues long. The CDR3: CASSSGTRRETQYF. DNA of the CDR3: TGTGCCAGCAGTTCAGGGACCCGCCGAGAGACCCAGTACTTC.

The chain uses TRBV27 and TRBJ2-2, with D perhaps TRBD1 or TRBD2 (5 bases each). There are 13 residues in the CDR3. Germline values: CDR1 MNHEY, CDR2 SMNVEV (reference sequence). The V and J ends lost 7 bases and 6 bases respectively, with 12 bases between them. The CDR3 coding sequence is TGTGCCAGCACCCCCCGGGGCGCCGGGGAGCTGTTTTTT. Protein: CASTPRGAGELFF.

Turning to this clone: This specimen includes other DNA sequences encoding the same CDR3. The J gene is TRBJ2-5, the V gene TRBV18, with TRBD1 as a possible D gene (6 bases). The CDR3 has 12 residues. V lost 3 bases to trimming and J lost 7 bases, with 9 bases between them. Looked up from germline, CDR1 is KGHSH and CDR2 is LQKENI. Written as DNA, the CDR3 is TGTGCCAGCTCACCTCAGACAGGGACCCAGTACTTC. Its protein is CASSPQTGTQYF. Supplemented by reference TRBV18 and TRBJ2-5, the full variable domain reads NAGVMQNPRHLVRRRGQEARLRCSPMKGHSHVYWYRQLPEEGLKFMVYLQKENIIDESGMPKERFSAEFPKEGPSILRIQQVVRGDSAAYFCASSPQTGTQYFGPGTRLLVL.

The genes are TRBV7-2 and TRBJ2-1, with D perhaps TRBD2 (6 bases). Germline V gives CDR1 SGHTA, CDR2 FQGNSA. V lost 0 bases to trimming and J lost 10 bases, with 16 bases between them. The CDR3 has 15 amino acids. The CDR3 is CASSLARGGIGEQFF. CDR3 coding DNA: TGTGCCAGCAGCTTAGCGCGGGGCGGGATTGGCGAGCAGTTCTTC.

The gene calls are TRBV7-2 and TRBJ2-1; D may be TRBD1 (5 bases). V was clipped by 4 bases and J by 16 bases, with 17 bases between them. The germline V gene encodes CDR1 SGHTA and CDR2 FQGNSA. There are 12 residues in the CDR3. CDR3 in amino acids: CASSSPSGRGFF. The CDR3 DNA is TGTGCCAGCAGCTCCCCTTCAGGGCGAGGCTTCTTC. Filled out from reference TRBV7-2 and TRBJ2-1, the complete variable domain reads GAGVSQSPSNKVTEKGKDVELRCDPISGHTALYWYRQSLGQGLEFLIYFQGNSAPDKSGLPSDRFSAERTGGSVSTLTIQRTQQEDSAVYLCASSSPSGRGFFGPGTRLTVL.

The CDR3 loop reads CASSFGTGEAFF. CDR3 sequence (DNA): TGTGCCAGCAGTTTTGGGACCGGGGAAGCTTTCTTT. The chain uses TRBV27 and TRBJ1-1; TRBD1 might be the D (5 bases). This CDR3 has 12 residues. Trimming cost V 3 bases and J 8 bases, with 10 bases left between them. Germline CDR1 is MNHEY and CDR2 is SMNVEV (reference sequence).

A remark on this clone: The junction departs from the called germline gene at one end, perhaps through a read error. The chain links TRBV7-8 to TRBJ2-7; 12 bases agree with TRBD2. Germline CDR1 is SGHVS and CDR2 is FQNEAQ. The CDR3 covers 14 residues. The CDR3 region has the DNA TGTGCCAGCAGGTTAGGACTAGCGGGGTACGAGCAGTACTTC. It is translated as CASRLGLAGYEQYF.

This chain connects TRBV6-1 to TRBJ2-3, with 8 nucleotides matching TRBD2. Losses at the gene ends were 7 bases for V and 1 base for J; bases not matched to a gene: 7. Germline V CDR1 and CDR2: MNHNS, SASEGT. The CDR3 totals 15 residues. CDR3 sequence reads: CASTRAGVGTDTQYF. The CDR3 DNA is TGTGCCAGCACCCGAGCGGGAGTCGGCACAGATACGCAGTATTTT.

This chain connects TRBV2 to TRBJ2-6, with D possibly matching TRBD2 (5 bases). Germline CDR1 is SNHLY and CDR2 is FYNNEI. Trimming took 4 bases from V and 1 from J, leaving 8 bases between them. The CDR3 sequence is 15 residues long. The CDR3 coding sequence is TGTGCCAGCAGTGCGAGGGCGTCTGGGGCCAACGTCCTGACTTTC. Translating it yields CASSARASGANVLTF.

V is TRBV2 and J is TRBJ2-7; 14 bases map to TRBD2. Per the germline V gene, CDR1 is SNHLY and CDR2 is FYNNEI. CDR3 size: 16 residues. V gave up 2 bases and J gave up 3 bases; unmatched junction bases: 3. The chain's CDR3 is CASSETGLAGVYEQYF. CDR3 DNA sequence: TGTGCCAGCAGTGAAACGGGACTAGCGGGAGTCTACGAGCAGTACTTC.

The chain combines TRBV27 with TRBJ2-6; D is unclear. CDR1 is MNHEY, CDR2 SMNVEV, per germline (reference sequence). The CDR3 is 14 residues long. V shed 7 bases and J shed 1 base, with 8 bases lying between them. The chain's CDR3 is CASTPLSGANVLTF. DNA for the CDR3: TGTGCCAGCACTCCCCTATCTGGGGCCAACGTCCTGACTTTC.

The V and J genes are TRBV7-3 and TRBJ1-1; possible D gene TRBD1, 6 bases. The CDR3 runs to 14 residues. V shed 5 bases and J shed 5 bases, with 15 bases lying between them. CDR1 is SGHTA and CDR2 is FQGTGA in the germline V gene. Here the CDR3 reads CASSPTGLETEAFF. CDR3 in DNA: TGTGCCAGCAGCCCAACAGGGTTGGAAACTGAAGCTTTCTTT.

The rearrangement joins TRBV7-2 to TRBJ2-2; no firm D call. Germline CDR1 and CDR2: SGHTA and FQGNSA. V was pared by 5 bases and J by 8 bases, with 6 bases between. The CDR3 sequence is 11 residues long. In DNA, the CDR3 is TGTGCCAGCAGCCAACCAGGGGAGCTGTTTTTT. Protein sequence: CASSQPGELFF.

The chain couples TRBV28 to TRBJ1-5; D gene unclear. This CDR3 region has 15 residues. The V end lost 3 bases, the J end lost 6 bases, and 15 bases lay between the germline ends. The germline V gene encodes CDR1 MDHEN and CDR2 SYDVKM. The CDR3 loop reads CASSFHMNPGQPQHF. In DNA, the CDR3 is TGTGCCAGCAGTTTTCATATGAACCCCGGTCAGCCCCAGCATTTT.

Points on this clone: This sample also contains other DNA sequences that code for the same CDR3. The chain couples TRBV6-1 to TRBJ1-5; D is undetermined. V lost 1 base and J lost 5, with 6 bases in between. CDR3 size: 13 residues. Per germline, CDR1 MNHNS and CDR2 SASEGT. In DNA form, the CDR3 reads TGTGCCAGCAGTGAAGTTACAGATCAGCCCCAGCATTTT. Amino acids: CASSEVTDQPQHF.

This clone was recorded only once. The chain carries TRBV6-6 and TRBJ2-1, with D perhaps given as TRBD1 or TRBD2 (5 bases each). The CDR3 has 14 amino acids. Germline loops: CDR1 MNHNY, CDR2 SVGAGI (reference sequence). Between the trimmed V and J ends, which lost 5 bases and 7 bases, there was a span of 15 bases. CDR3 loop: CASSRDGGSNEQFF. The CDR3, as DNA: TGTGCCAGCAGTAGGGATGGGGGATCAAATGAGCAGTTCTTC.

The J gene is TRBJ1-1, the V gene TRBV5-1; D possibly corresponds to TRBD1 (6 bases). This CDR3 spans 14 amino acids. Trimming pared 1 base from V and 6 bases from J, leaving 13 bases between. CDR1 and CDR2 (germline): SGHRS, YFSETQ. The CDR3: CASSLQTGTPEAFF. CDR3 bases: TGCGCCAGCAGCTTGCAAACAGGGACACCTGAAGCTTTCTTT.

V is TRBV2 and J is TRBJ1-1; D possibly corresponds to TRBD1 (5 bases). Germline loops: CDR1 SNHLY, CDR2 FYNNEI. The V end was cut by 1 base, the J end by 1 base, with 19 bases between. This CDR3 has 18 residues. Written as DNA, the CDR3 is TGTGCCAGCAGTGAAGTTGGGGGGTGGGATTACAAGAACACTGAAGCTTTCTTT. It codes for CASSEVGGWDYKNTEAFF.

The chain joins TRBV2 to TRBJ1-1; 9 bases agree with TRBD1. Germline lookup yields CDR1 SNHLY and CDR2 FYNNEI. The V segment lost 11 bases and the J segment 2 bases; nucleotides outside the gene matches: 6. This CDR3 contains 13 residues. As DNA, the CDR3 is TGTGCCCTGGGGGGACAGGGCAACACTGAAGCTTTCTTT. Amino acids: CALGGQGNTEAFF.

In its sample, this clone was seen a few times. This chain connects TRBV2 to TRBJ1-6; D not resolved. Trimming removed 6 bases at V and 9 bases at J, with 12 bases between. The germline gives CDR1 SNHLY, CDR2 FYNNEI. The CDR3 consists of 13 residues. The CDR3 nucleotides read TGTGCCAGCAGCCAAACCCAAGGTTCACCCCTCCACTTT. Translating gives CASSQTQGSPLHF.

The gene calls are TRBV4-1 and TRBJ1-3; weak D call: TRBD1 (6 bases). Germline CDR1 is MGHRA and CDR2 is YSYEKL. CDR3 length equals 17 residues. V lost 0 bases and J 3 bases, leaving 15 bases between the germline ends. This chain's CDR3 is CASSQEGGQLFGNTIYF. CDR3 DNA: TGCGCCAGCAGCCAAGAGGGGGGGCAGCTCTTTGGAAACACCATATATTTT.

The chain has TRBV7-9 and TRBJ2-2, with 11 bases that match TRBD2. There are 16 residues in the CDR3. After removal of 3 bases from V and 5 bases from J, the junction contained 5 bases not matched to a gene. CDR1 SEHNR and CDR2 FQNEAQ come from the germline V gene (reference sequence). In DNA form, the CDR3 reads TGTGCCAGCAGCTTCTTAGCGGGAGGGCATACCGGGGAGCTGTTTTTT. Its protein product is CASSFLAGGHTGELFF.

This sequence joins TRBV9 and TRBJ1-6; possibly TRBD1 for D (5 bases). This CDR3 is 13 amino acids long. Trimming took off 0 bases at V and 9 bases at J, with 7 bases between the two ends. Per the germline V gene, CDR1 is SGDLS and CDR2 is YYNGEE. CDR3 in amino acids: CASSVEGTSPLHF. As DNA, the CDR3 is TGTGCCAGCAGCGTAGAAGGGACTTCACCCCTCCACTTT.

This chain joins TRBV7-9 and TRBJ2-2; D possibly matches TRBD1 or TRBD2 (5 bases each). Trimming stripped 5 bases from V and 6 bases from J, with 10 bases between. The germline gives CDR1 SEHNR, CDR2 FQNEAQ (reference sequence). This CDR3 comprises 13 residues. CDR3 nucleotide sequence: TGTGCCAGCAGCCTCCTGGGGGCCGGGGAGCTGTTTTTT. It yields the protein CASSLLGAGELFF. Looking up the rest from reference TRBV7-9 and TRBJ2-2 gives the full variable domain: DTGVSQNPRHKITKRGQNVTFRCDPISEHNRLYWYRQTLGQGPEFLTYFQNEAQLEKSRLLSDRFSAERPKGSFSTLEIQRTEQGDSAMYLCASSLLGAGELFFGEGSRLTVL.

The chain couples TRBV7-9 to TRBJ1-5, with D uncertain. Germline V gene data show CDR1 as SEHNR and CDR2 as FQNEAQ (reference sequence). Trimming stripped 1 base from V and 7 bases from J, with 8 bases between. The CDR3 spans 13 residues. CDR3 amino acids: CASSLGGRQPQHF. CDR3 in DNA: TGTGCCAGCAGCTTAGGAGGCCGCCAGCCCCAGCATTTT.

This clone was seen just once. This chain connects TRBV5-1 to TRBJ2-7; 10 bases are shared with TRBD1. CDR3 length: 17 residues. CDR1 SGHRS and CDR2 YFSETQ come from the germline V gene. The V and J ends lost 4 bases and 7 bases, in that order; junction bases with no gene match: 17. CDR3 loop: CASSPSLGTGALREQYF. The CDR3 bases are TGCGCCAGCAGCCCCTCCCTCGGGACAGGGGCTCTACGGGAGCAGTACTTC.

This chain joins TRBV5-1 and TRBJ2-3; a weak D match, TRBD2 (5 bases). The germline V and J ends were trimmed by 4 bases and 2 bases, with 14 bases remaining between them. This CDR3 contains 15 residues. CDR1 and CDR2 (germline): SGHRS, YFSETQ. The chain's CDR3 is CASSRAGWDTDTQYF. For the CDR3, the DNA is TGCGCCAGCAGCCGGGCGGGCTGGGACACAGATACGCAGTATTTT.